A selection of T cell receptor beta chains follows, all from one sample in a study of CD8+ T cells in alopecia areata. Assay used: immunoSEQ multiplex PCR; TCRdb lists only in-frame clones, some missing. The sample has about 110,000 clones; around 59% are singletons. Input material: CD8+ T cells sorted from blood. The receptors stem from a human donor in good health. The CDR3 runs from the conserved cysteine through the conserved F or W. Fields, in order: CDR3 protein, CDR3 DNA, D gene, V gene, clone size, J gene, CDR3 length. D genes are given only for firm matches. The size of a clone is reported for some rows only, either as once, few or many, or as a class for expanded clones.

CDR3aa: CASSRLPVSNQPQHF
CDR3nt: TGTGCCAGCAGCCGCCTTCCAGTTAGCAATCAGCCCCAGCATTTT
d_gene: NA
v_gene: TRBV27
abundance: NA
j_gene: TRBJ1-5
len: 15

CDR3aa: CSVQAEAGTNTEAFF
CDR3nt: TGCAGCGTCCAGGCGGAAGCAGGGACGAACACTGAAGCTTTCTTT
d_gene: NA
v_gene: TRBV29-1
abundance: once
j_gene: TRBJ1-1
len: 15

CDR3aa: CASSFLGTGYGYTF
CDR3nt: TGTGCCAGCAGTTTTTTAGGGACGGGCTATGGCTACACCTTC
d_gene: NA
v_gene: TRBV27
abundance: NA
j_gene: TRBJ1-2
len: 14

CDR3aa: CATSRPDRADTQYF
CDR3nt: TGTGCCACCAGCAGGCCGGACAGAGCCGATACGCAGTATTTT
d_gene: NA
v_gene: TRBV15
abundance: NA
j_gene: TRBJ2-3
len: 14

CDR3aa: CASSSPGARGYTF
CDR3nt: TGTGCCAGCTCCTCTCCCGGGGCGAGAGGCTACACCTTC
d_gene: NA
v_gene: TRBV11-2
abundance: few
j_gene: TRBJ1-2
len: 13

CDR3aa: CATSTSRAGEFGEKLFF
CDR3nt: TGTGCCACCAGCACCTCTAGGGCAGGGGAATTTGGTGAAAAACTGTTTTTT
d_gene: NA
v_gene: TRBV15
abundance: NA
j_gene: TRBJ1-4
len: 17

CDR3aa: CASTRESDRDTQYF
CDR3nt: TGTGCCAGCACCCGAGAATCCGATAGGGATACGCAGTATTTT
d_gene: NA
v_gene: TRBV11-2
abundance: NA
j_gene: TRBJ2-3
len: 14

CDR3aa: CSVEDKGVPWYGYTF
CDR3nt: TGCAGCGTTGAAGATAAAGGGGTCCCATGGTATGGCTACACCTTC
d_gene: NA
v_gene: TRBV29-1
abundance: NA
j_gene: TRBJ1-2
len: 15

CDR3aa: CASSWTSGKQETQYF
CDR3nt: TGTGCCAGCAGTTGGACTAGCGGCAAACAAGAGACCCAGTACTTC
d_gene: TRBD2
v_gene: TRBV11-2
abundance: few
j_gene: TRBJ2-5
len: 15

CDR3aa: CASSLGGDRVYGYTF
CDR3nt: TGTGCCAGCAGCTTAGGGGGGGACAGGGTCTATGGCTACACCTTC
d_gene: TRBD1
v_gene: TRBV7-8
abundance: once
j_gene: TRBJ1-2
len: 15

CDR3aa: CASSLADLTYEQYF
CDR3nt: TGTGCCAGCAGCTTGGCGGACCTGACCTACGAGCAGTACTTC
d_gene: NA
v_gene: TRBV7-6
abundance: NA
j_gene: TRBJ2-7
len: 14

CDR3aa: CASSQATGGIYEQYF
CDR3nt: TGCGCCAGCAGCCAAGCGACAGGGGGAATCTACGAGCAGTACTTC
d_gene: TRBD1
v_gene: TRBV4-3
abundance: NA
j_gene: TRBJ2-7
len: 15

CDR3aa: CASSLEHRTGELFF
CDR3nt: TGCGCCAGCAGCTTGGAACACCGCACCGGGGAGCTGTTTTTT
d_gene: NA
v_gene: TRBV5-1
abundance: NA
j_gene: TRBJ2-2
len: 14

CDR3aa: CASSKDRGLLYEQFF
CDR3nt: TGTGCCAGTAGTAAGGACAGGGGGCTATTATATGAGCAGTTCTTC
d_gene: TRBD1
v_gene: TRBV19
abundance: NA
j_gene: TRBJ2-1
len: 15

CDR3aa: CASSVEQGPPNTGELFF
CDR3nt: TGTGCCAGCAGCGTGGAACAGGGGCCTCCGAACACCGGGGAGCTGTTTTTT
d_gene: TRBD1
v_gene: TRBV5-6
abundance: NA
j_gene: TRBJ2-2
len: 17

CDR3aa: CASSLVTSAGELFF
CDR3nt: TGTGCCAGCAGCTTAGTGACTAGCGCCGGGGAGCTGTTTTTT
d_gene: TRBD2
v_gene: TRBV7-9
abundance: NA
j_gene: TRBJ2-2
len: 14

CDR3aa: CASSHAPPPNNEQFF
CDR3nt: TGTGCCAGCAGCCACGCCCCCCCACCGAACAATGAGCAGTTCTTC
d_gene: NA
v_gene: TRBV7-9
abundance: NA
j_gene: TRBJ2-1
len: 15

CDR3aa: CASNYDGGETQYF
CDR3nt: TGTGCCAGCAACTATGACGGTGGTGAGACCCAGTACTTC
d_gene: NA
v_gene: TRBV9
abundance: NA
j_gene: TRBJ2-5
len: 13

CDR3aa: CASSEYGTSPQFF
CDR3nt: TGTGCCAGCAGTGAATACGGGACTAGCCCGCAGTTCTTC
d_gene: TRBD2
v_gene: TRBV6-4
abundance: many
j_gene: TRBJ2-1
len: 13

CDR3aa: CASSDRDSSSYNSPLHF
CDR3nt: TGTGCCAGTAGCGATCGGGACTCCAGCTCCTATAATTCACCCCTCCACTTT
d_gene: NA
v_gene: TRBV19
abundance: NA
j_gene: TRBJ1-6
len: 17

CDR3aa: CASSQDSPTNTGELFF
CDR3nt: TGCGCCAGCAGCCAAGATTCCCCGACGAACACCGGGGAGCTGTTTTTT
d_gene: NA
v_gene: TRBV4-3
abundance: NA
j_gene: TRBJ2-2
len: 16

CDR3aa: CASSLDPMDRGDTEAFF
CDR3nt: TGTGCTAGCAGCTTAGACCCTATGGACAGGGGGGACACTGAAGCTTTCTTT
d_gene: TRBD1
v_gene: TRBV7-7
abundance: few
j_gene: TRBJ1-1
len: 17

CDR3aa: CASSQGGNTEAFF
CDR3nt: TGTGCCAGCAGCCAAGGAGGGAACACTGAAGCTTTCTTT
d_gene: NA
v_gene: TRBV14
abundance: NA
j_gene: TRBJ1-1
len: 13

CDR3aa: CASNEGRYLNSPLHF
CDR3nt: TGTGCCAGCAACGAGGGGCGGTATTTGAATTCACCCCTCCACTTT
d_gene: NA
v_gene: TRBV6-5
abundance: NA
j_gene: TRBJ1-6
len: 15

CDR3aa: CSAGGGKTEAFF
CDR3nt: TGCAGCGCTGGAGGGGGGAAGACTGAAGCTTTCTTT
d_gene: NA
v_gene: TRBV29-1
abundance: many
j_gene: TRBJ1-1
len: 12

CDR3aa: CASSYQDRGPEKLFF
CDR3nt: TGTGCCAGCAGTTACCAGGACAGGGGGCCAGAAAAACTGTTTTTT
d_gene: TRBD1
v_gene: TRBV28
abundance: NA
j_gene: TRBJ1-4
len: 15

CDR3aa: CASSESNKEPFWPQYF
CDR3nt: TGTGCCAGCAGTGAATCCAACAAGGAACCGTTTTGGCCCCAGTACTTC
d_gene: NA
v_gene: TRBV25-1
abundance: few
j_gene: TRBJ2-5
len: 16

CDR3aa: CASSQEGSRETQYF
CDR3nt: TGCGCCAGCAGCCAAGAGGGATCCCGCGAGACCCAGTACTTC
d_gene: NA
v_gene: TRBV4-3
abundance: few
j_gene: TRBJ2-5
len: 14

CDR3aa: CAISELDRDYEQYF
CDR3nt: TGTGCCATCAGTGAGCTAGACAGGGACTACGAGCAGTACTTC
d_gene: TRBD1
v_gene: TRBV10-3
abundance: few
j_gene: TRBJ2-7
len: 14

CDR3aa: CASSSTGQGYGYTF
CDR3nt: TGCGCCAGCAGCTCGACGGGACAGGGCTATGGCTACACCTTC
d_gene: TRBD1
v_gene: TRBV5-1
abundance: NA
j_gene: TRBJ1-2
len: 14

CDR3aa: CAIKGPGYTF
CDR3nt: TGTGCCATCAAGGGGCCTGGCTACACCTTC
d_gene: NA
v_gene: TRBV10-3
abundance: NA
j_gene: TRBJ1-2
len: 10

CDR3aa: CASSSPGGRNIQYF
CDR3nt: TGTGCCAGCAGTTCCCCGGGAGGGAGGAACATTCAGTACTTC
d_gene: TRBD2
v_gene: TRBV6-6
abundance: NA
j_gene: TRBJ2-4
len: 14

CDR3aa: CASSAGTGSYTF
CDR3nt: TGTGCCAGCAGCGCCGGGACAGGCTCCTACACCTTC
d_gene: TRBD1
v_gene: TRBV9
abundance: NA
j_gene: TRBJ1-2
len: 12

CDR3aa: CASSPSKPGQMNTEAFF
CDR3nt: TGTGCCAGCTCACCATCCAAACCGGGACAGATGAACACTGAAGCTTTCTTT
d_gene: TRBD1
v_gene: TRBV18
abundance: once
j_gene: TRBJ1-1
len: 17

CDR3aa: CASSDLTDTGYRKTQYF
CDR3nt: TGTGCCAGCAGCGACCTAACGGACACGGGGTATAGGAAGACCCAGTACTTC
d_gene: NA
v_gene: TRBV28
abundance: NA
j_gene: TRBJ2-5
len: 17

CDR3aa: CASSEAAPALSTDTQYF
CDR3nt: TGTGCCAGCAGTGAAGCGGCGCCGGCCTTGTCCACAGATACGCAGTATTTT
d_gene: NA
v_gene: TRBV2
abundance: NA
j_gene: TRBJ2-3
len: 17

CDR3aa: CASPLSNYGYTF
CDR3nt: TGTGCCAGTCCGTTGTCTAACTATGGCTACACCTTC
d_gene: NA
v_gene: TRBV5-6
abundance: NA
j_gene: TRBJ1-2
len: 12

CDR3aa: CASTDRPHSMNTEAFF
CDR3nt: TGTGCCAGCACCGACAGGCCCCACAGCATGAACACTGAAGCTTTCTTT
d_gene: NA
v_gene: TRBV19
abundance: NA
j_gene: TRBJ1-1
len: 16

CDR3aa: CASSKWTGGADTQYF
CDR3nt: TGTGCCAGCAGTAAGTGGACAGGGGGTGCAGATACGCAGTATTTT
d_gene: TRBD1
v_gene: TRBV25-1
abundance: NA
j_gene: TRBJ2-3
len: 15

CDR3aa: CASSSRDSEQYF
CDR3nt: TGTGCCAGCAGCTCCCGGGACAGCGAGCAGTACTTC
d_gene: TRBD1
v_gene: TRBV13
abundance: NA
j_gene: TRBJ2-7
len: 12

CDR3aa: CASSQSGDEQYF
CDR3nt: TGTGCCAGCAGCCAGTCCGGGGACGAGCAGTACTTC
d_gene: NA
v_gene: TRBV5-8
abundance: few
j_gene: TRBJ2-7
len: 12

CDR3aa: CASSYPGEVQPQHF
CDR3nt: TGTGCCAGCAGTTACCCCGGAGAAGTTCAGCCCCAGCATTTT
d_gene: NA
v_gene: TRBV6-6
abundance: few
j_gene: TRBJ1-5
len: 14

CDR3aa: CASSPLGGEKLFF
CDR3nt: TGTGCCAGCAGCCCATTGGGGGGTGAAAAACTGTTTTTT
d_gene: NA
v_gene: TRBV5-4
abundance: few
j_gene: TRBJ1-4
len: 13

CDR3aa: CASTTRRGDEQYF
CDR3nt: TGTGCCAGCACGACAAGGCGCGGGGACGAGCAGTACTTC
d_gene: NA
v_gene: TRBV7-2
abundance: NA
j_gene: TRBJ2-7
len: 13

CDR3aa: CASSVANRVNEQFF
CDR3nt: TGTGCCAGCAGCGTAGCTAACAGGGTCAATGAGCAGTTCTTC
d_gene: NA
v_gene: TRBV9
abundance: once
j_gene: TRBJ2-1
len: 14

CDR3aa: CASSLRQGNGETQYF
CDR3nt: TGTGCCAGCAGCTTAAGACAGGGGAATGGAGAGACCCAGTACTTC
d_gene: TRBD1
v_gene: TRBV7-2
abundance: NA
j_gene: TRBJ2-5
len: 15

CDR3aa: CASSLERGNIQYF
CDR3nt: TGTGCCAGCAGTCTCGAGCGGGGGAACATTCAGTACTTC
d_gene: TRBD2
v_gene: TRBV11-1
abundance: few
j_gene: TRBJ2-4
len: 13

CDR3aa: CASSYAGELFF
CDR3nt: TGTGCCAGCAGTTACGCCGGGGAGCTGTTTTTT
d_gene: NA
v_gene: TRBV27
abundance: NA
j_gene: TRBJ2-2
len: 11

CDR3aa: CASSILQGDEAFF
CDR3nt: TGTGCCAGTAGTATCTTGCAGGGTGATGAAGCTTTCTTT
d_gene: NA
v_gene: TRBV19
abundance: NA
j_gene: TRBJ1-1
len: 13

CDR3aa: CASSIHGQGADTEAFF
CDR3nt: TGTGCCAGCAGCATACACGGACAGGGGGCGGACACTGAAGCTTTCTTT
d_gene: TRBD1
v_gene: TRBV5-6
abundance: NA
j_gene: TRBJ1-1
len: 16

CDR3aa: CASSAGLVGDTQYF
CDR3nt: TGTGCCAGCAGTGCGGGACTAGTCGGCGATACGCAGTATTTT
d_gene: TRBD2
v_gene: TRBV6-4
abundance: NA
j_gene: TRBJ2-3
len: 14

CDR3aa: CSVMGGDLRYEQYF
CDR3nt: TGCAGCGTCATGGGGGGCGACTTACGCTACGAGCAGTACTTC
d_gene: NA
v_gene: TRBV29-1
abundance: NA
j_gene: TRBJ2-7
len: 14

CDR3aa: CASSSTSGGVSDTQYF
CDR3nt: TGTGCCAGCAGCTCCACTAGCGGGGGGGTTTCAGATACGCAGTATTTT
d_gene: TRBD2
v_gene: TRBV13
abundance: NA
j_gene: TRBJ2-3
len: 16

CDR3aa: CASRLGRGYTEAFF
CDR3nt: TGTGCCAGCAGGCTGGGCAGGGGGTACACTGAAGCTTTCTTT
d_gene: TRBD1
v_gene: TRBV6-5
abundance: NA
j_gene: TRBJ1-1
len: 14

CDR3aa: CASSPPPLWYGYTF
CDR3nt: TGTGCCAGCTCACCACCGCCGCTGTGGTATGGCTACACCTTC
d_gene: NA
v_gene: TRBV18
abundance: few
j_gene: TRBJ1-2
len: 14